The rows below give T cell receptor beta chains drawn from one sample of a study of identical twins. TCRdb reanalysed the 5' RACE reads using MiXCR and keeps one entry per CDR3 protein. Of about 1.7 million distinct CDR3 sequences in the sample, under 35% are singletons; the top ten hold over 0.25%. What was sequenced was cord blood. The receptors here all came from a newborn girl in good health. Each CDR3 is given without its conserved first and last residue. The D gene is left open where the match is weak.

J gene	D gene	V gene	CDR3 protein
TRBJ2-1	NA	TRBV27	ASSLGILASVFNEQF
TRBJ2-3	NA	TRBV20-1	SAEARSLRETTDTQY
TRBJ2-5	NA	TRBV20-1	SAGRGLQETQY
TRBJ2-3	NA	TRBV10-1	ASSANPGTDTQY
TRBJ1-1	TRBD1	TRBV6-6	ASSYMDRATEAF
TRBJ2-2	NA	TRBV13	ASSFERGGGNTGELF
TRBJ1-1	TRBD1	TRBV6-1	ASRKELTGHTEAF
TRBJ2-1	NA	TRBV20-1	SARPLASSSYNEQF
TRBJ1-1	NA	TRBV29-1	SVEVAVRGTEAF
TRBJ1-5	NA	TRBV12-3/TRBV12-4	ASSAEGPQH
TRBJ1-2	NA	TRBV20-1	SAKSPTANYGYT
TRBJ2-2	TRBD2	TRBV7-9	ASSLNPSGNTGELF
TRBJ2-7	NA	TRBV7-2	ASSLDRENEQY
TRBJ1-6	NA	TRBV6-6	ATSFGDGNSPLH
TRBJ1-2	NA	TRBV4-2	ASSQPGFYGYT
TRBJ2-3	NA	TRBV27	ASRIATSTDTQY
TRBJ2-1	TRBD2	TRBV28	ASSTRRASGRSYNEQF
TRBJ2-2	NA	TRBV15	ATSRDVSNTGELF
TRBJ1-2	NA	TRBV29-1	SVISETANYGYT
TRBJ2-1	NA	TRBV20-1	SAKGGLAVWNEQF
TRBJ2-3	TRBD2	TRBV13	ASSLKAGRGDTQY
NA	NA	TRBV6-1	ASNFPAVPYEQY
TRBJ1-2	TRBD1	TRBV6-6	ASSYRQGWGYGYT
TRBJ1-6	NA	TRBV6-5	ASRRPGKGGISPLH
TRBJ2-5	TRBD1	TRBV5-1	ASSLVQGKLTQY
TRBJ2-1	NA	TRBV6-2/TRBV6-3	AGSYSGYNEQF